This TCR beta chain was sequenced during a study of cytomegalovirus exposure and HLA in healthy donors. PCR employed 60 Vbeta and 13 Jbeta primers. Some clones are missing from TCRdb's copy, which holds only in-frame ones; the method was immunoSEQ multiplex PCR. This sample's table reports tens of thousands of clones. CDR3 length: 14 residues. The V gene lost 6 bases and the J gene lost 2 bases, with 13 bases spanning the gap. Germline CDR1 is MNHEY and CDR2 is SVGAGI. The sequence was obtained from a woman aged 60-75 years in good health and CMV-seronegative. The gene calls are TRBV6-5 and TRBJ1-1; possibly TRBD1 for D (5 bases). The sequenced sample was PBMCs. CDR3 amino acids: CASSRGGGNTEAFF. DNA for the CDR3: TGTGCCAGCAGCCGCGGGGGGGGAAACACTGAAGCTTTCTTT.